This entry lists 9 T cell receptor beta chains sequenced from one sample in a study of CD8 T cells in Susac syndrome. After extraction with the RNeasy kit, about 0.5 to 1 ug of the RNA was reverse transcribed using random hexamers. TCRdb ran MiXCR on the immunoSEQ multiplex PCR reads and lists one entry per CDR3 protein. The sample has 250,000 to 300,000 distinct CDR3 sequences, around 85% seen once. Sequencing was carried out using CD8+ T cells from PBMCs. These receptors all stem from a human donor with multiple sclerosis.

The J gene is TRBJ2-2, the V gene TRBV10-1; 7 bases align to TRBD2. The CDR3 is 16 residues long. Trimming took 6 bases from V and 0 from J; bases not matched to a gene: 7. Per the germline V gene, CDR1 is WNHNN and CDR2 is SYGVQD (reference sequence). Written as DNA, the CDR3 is TGCGCCAGCAGCCGGGAGGACGATACGAACACCGGGGAGCTGTTTTTT. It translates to CASSREDDTNTGELFF.

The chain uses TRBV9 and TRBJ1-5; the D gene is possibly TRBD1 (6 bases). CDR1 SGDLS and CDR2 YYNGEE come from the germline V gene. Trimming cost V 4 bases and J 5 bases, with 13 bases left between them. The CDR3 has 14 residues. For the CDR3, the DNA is TGTGCCAGCAGCATTGGACAGTATTATCAGCCCCAGCATTTT. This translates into CASSIGQYYQPQHF.

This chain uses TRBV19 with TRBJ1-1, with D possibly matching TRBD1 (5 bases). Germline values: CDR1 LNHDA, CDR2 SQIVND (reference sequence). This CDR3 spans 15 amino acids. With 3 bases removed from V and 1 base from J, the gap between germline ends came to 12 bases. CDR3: CASSMGSGSNTEAFF. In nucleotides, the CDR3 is TGTGCCAGTAGTATGGGCTCAGGGTCGAACACTGAAGCTTTCTTT.

Here the CDR3 DNA reads TGTGCCAGCAGCGTAGAGGGACAGGGGTTTTACGAGCAGTACTTC. Its protein product is CASSVEGQGFYEQYF. The chain combines TRBV9 with TRBJ2-7, with TRBD1 matching over 10 bases. The CDR3 runs 15 residues. Germline CDR1 reads SGDLS; CDR2 reads YYNGEE. Losses at the gene ends were 0 bases for V and 4 bases for J; bases not matched to a gene: 4.

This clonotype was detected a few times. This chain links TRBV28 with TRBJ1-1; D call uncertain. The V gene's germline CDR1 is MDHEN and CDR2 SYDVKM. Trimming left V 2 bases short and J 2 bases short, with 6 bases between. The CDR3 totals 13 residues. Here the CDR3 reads CASSLGDNTEAFF. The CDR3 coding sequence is TGTGCCAGCAGTTTAGGGGATAACACTGAAGCTTTCTTT.

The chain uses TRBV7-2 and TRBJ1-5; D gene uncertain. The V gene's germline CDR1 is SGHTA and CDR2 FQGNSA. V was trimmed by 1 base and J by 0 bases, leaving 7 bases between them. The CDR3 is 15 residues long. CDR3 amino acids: CASSLDFGSNQPQHF. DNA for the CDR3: TGTGCCAGCAGCTTAGACTTTGGTAGCAATCAGCCCCAGCATTTT.

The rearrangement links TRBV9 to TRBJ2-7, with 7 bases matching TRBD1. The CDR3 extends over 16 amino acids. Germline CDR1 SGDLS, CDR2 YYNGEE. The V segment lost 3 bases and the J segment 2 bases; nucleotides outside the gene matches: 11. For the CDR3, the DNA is TGTGCCAGCAGCGCTACCTCGACAGGGATTGCCTACGAGCAGTACTTC. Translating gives CASSATSTGIAYEQYF.

In DNA form, the CDR3 reads TGTGCCTGGAGTCCGGGACTAGCGGGAGACATTCAGTACTTC. Translated, it gives CAWSPGLAGDIQYF. This sequence joins TRBV30 and TRBJ2-4, with 14 bases fitting TRBD2. Germline CDR1 reads GTSNPN; CDR2 reads SVGIG (reference sequence). Trimming cost V 2 bases and J 8 bases; bases outside gene matches: 2. CDR3 length: 14 amino acids.

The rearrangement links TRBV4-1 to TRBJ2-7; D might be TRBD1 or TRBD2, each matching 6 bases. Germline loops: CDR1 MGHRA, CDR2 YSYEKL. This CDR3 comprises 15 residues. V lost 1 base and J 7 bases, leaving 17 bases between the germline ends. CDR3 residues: CASSQVSGAGWEQYF. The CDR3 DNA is TGCGCCAGCAGCCAAGTCTCGGGGGCTGGGTGGGAGCAGTACTTC.